This TCR beta chain derives from a study of cytomegalovirus exposure and HLA in healthy donors. PCR primers comprised 60 Vbeta and 13 Jbeta primers. Data came from immunoSEQ multiplex PCR; TCRdb stores just in-frame clones and leaves some out. Altogether over 150,000 clones are present, roughly 80% being singletons, with the ten largest covering more than 3.5%. The V gene lost 5 bases and the J gene lost 4 bases, with 16 bases spanning the gap. Germline loops: CDR1 SGHTA, CDR2 FQGTGA. CDR3 length: 15 amino acids. The source material was PBMCs. The rearrangement joins TRBV7-3 to TRBJ2-3; tentatively, D is TRBD1 (5 bases). The TCR originated in a man younger than 40 in good health and CMV-seropositive. CDR3 in DNA: TGTGCCAGCAGCACGACAGCAACAGAAGCAGATACGCAGTATTTT. It codes for CASSTTATEADTQYF.